The 32 T cell receptor beta chains below all came from one sample that was sequenced in a study of neoadjuvant nivolumab and ipilimumab in lung cancer (TCRdb year 2020). The library was generated by the immunoSEQ multiplex PCR assay. In its TCRdb copy, this immuneACCESS table keeps in-frame sequences only and misses some clones. Where compared with another copy, unresolved V genes explain less than half of these, and the others have no known cause. The sample has some 17,000 clones on record, around 76% of them singletons. 7% to 9% of the sample belongs to the ten largest clones. Read against the paper, the sample's time point label means: at surgical resection after neoadjuvant nivolumab +/- ipilimumab. Specimen: tumor tissue, collected after neoadjuvant nivolumab, alone or with ipilimumab, at or shortly before surgery. These receptors came from an adult with non-small cell lung cancer.

This sequence joins TRBV9 and TRBJ1-4; weak D call: TRBD1 (6 bases). From germline, CDR1 is SGDLS and CDR2 YYNGEE. The CDR3 covers 15 residues. Trimming pared 3 bases from V and 5 bases from J, leaving 14 bases between. CDR3 coding DNA: TGTGCCAGCAGCGAGGGGGGTCGGCTGAATGAAAAACTGTTTTTT. It yields the protein CASSEGGRLNEKLFF.

CDR3 residues: CASSQRDNRDLKAGQPQHF. The CDR3 DNA sequence: TGTGCCAGCAGCCAACGGGACAACCGGGACCTAAAAGCTGGTCAGCCCCAGCATTTT. V gene TRBV14 combines with J gene TRBJ1-5; D is possibly TRBD1 (6 bases). This CDR3 has 19 amino acids. CDR1 is SGHDN and CDR2 is FVKESK in the germline V gene. The V and J ends lost 2 bases and 6 bases respectively, with 26 bases between them.

The chain uses TRBV6-5 and TRBJ1-1; 7 bases align to TRBD1. This CDR3 contains 14 residues. Germline CDR1 and CDR2: MNHEY and SVGAGI. J was trimmed by 3 bases and V by 2 bases; bases with no gene match: 3. CDR3 residues: CASSYRGQDTEAFF. For the CDR3, the DNA is TGTGCCAGCAGTTACCGCGGACAGGACACTGAAGCTTTCTTT.

This clone has only a few counts. The rearrangement links TRBV27 to TRBJ2-5; possibly TRBD1 for D (5 bases). V gave up 5 bases and J gave up 0 bases, with 13 bases separating them. Germline values: CDR1 MNHEY, CDR2 SMNVEV (reference sequence). The CDR3 is 15 amino acids. The CDR3, as DNA: TGTGCCAGCAGTCAGACAGTGACGTACCAAGAGACCCAGTACTTC. Its translation: CASSQTVTYQETQYF.

The chain carries TRBV19 and TRBJ1-2, with D unresolved. Trimming took 0 bases from V and 8 from J, leaving 10 bases between them. Germline V gives CDR1 LNHDA, CDR2 SQIVND (reference sequence). CDR3 size: 13 residues. CDR3 DNA: TGTGCCAGTAGTATAGATCCGGGGTACGGCTACACCTTC. This encodes CASSIDPGYGYTF.

CDR3 sequence reads: CASSLGAELVTEAFF. The CDR3 nucleotides are TGTGCCAGCAGCTTAGGGGCAGAACTGGTCACTGAAGCTTTCTTT. The rearrangement uses TRBV7-6 and TRBJ1-1; D unresolved. Trimming removed 1 base at V and 4 bases at J, with 13 bases between. CDR3 length: 15 amino acids. Per germline, CDR1 SGHVS and CDR2 FNYEAQ. The full variable domain, rest sourced from reference TRBV7-6 and TRBJ1-1, is GAGVSQSPRYKVTKRGQDVALRCDPISGHVSLYWYRQALGQGPEFLTYFNYEAQQDKSGLPNDRFSAERPEGSISTLTIQRTEQRDSAMYRCASSLGAELVTEAFFGQGTRLTVV.

CDR3 in amino acids: CASNGQGDSSYGYTF. The CDR3 DNA follows: TGTGCCAGCAACGGACAGGGAGACTCTAGTTATGGCTACACCTTC. The chain joins TRBV5-6 to TRBJ1-2; 8 positions match TRBD1. Germline V gene sequence: CDR1 SGHDT, CDR2 YYEEEE. The CDR3 runs to 15 residues. Losses at the gene ends were 6 bases for V and 5 bases for J; bases not matched to a gene: 12. The full variable domain, rest sourced from reference TRBV5-6 and TRBJ1-2, is DAGVTQSPTHLIKTRGQQVTLRCSPKSGHDTVSWYQQALGQGPQFIFQYYEEEERQRGNFPDRFSGHQFPNYSSELNVNALLLGDSALYLCASNGQGDSSYGYTFGSGTRLTVV.

The J gene is TRBJ1-2, the V gene TRBV4-1; D is ambiguous. CDR1 and CDR2 (germline): MGHRA, YSYEKL. The V and J ends lost 1 base and 2 bases respectively, with 11 bases between them. The CDR3 length is 15 residues. The CDR3 region is CASSQGVVTNYGYTF. DNA for the CDR3: TGCGCCAGCAGCCAAGGGGTGGTCACGAACTATGGCTACACCTTC.

The chain is built from TRBV7-2 and TRBJ1-2; no reliable D call. Trimming cost V 6 bases and J 4 bases, with 12 bases left between them. The CDR3 sequence is 13 residues long. CDR1 and CDR2 (germline): SGHTA, FQGNSA. The CDR3 sequence is CASSSRPRYGYTF. In DNA form, the CDR3 reads TGTGCCAGCAGTTCCCGACCCCGCTATGGCTACACCTTC.

This clone was found once. The CDR3 DNA sequence: TGTGCCAGCTCAACTTCAGGGGCAGCTAATGAAAAACTGTTTTTT. This codes for CASSTSGAANEKLFF. The chain joins TRBV18 to TRBJ1-4, with a weak D call TRBD1 (6 bases). This CDR3 spans 15 amino acids. V was pared by 5 bases and J by 3 bases, with 13 bases between. Germline CDR1 and CDR2: KGHSH and LQKENI.

The genes are TRBV5-6 and TRBJ2-7, with 7 bases lining up with TRBD1. V lost 3 bases to trimming and J lost 3 bases; unmatched junction nucleotides: 6. Germline V CDR1 and CDR2: SGHDT, YYEEEE. The CDR3 runs to 14 residues. The CDR3 protein is CASSYSNRGYEQYF. The CDR3 bases are TGTGCCAGCAGCTATAGCAACAGGGGCTACGAGCAGTACTTC.

The chain couples TRBV5-4 to TRBJ2-7; 15 positions agree with TRBD2. Trimming removed 4 bases from V and 2 bases from J; junction bases left unmatched: 4. Germline loops: CDR1 SGHNT, CDR2 YYREEE (reference sequence). The CDR3 runs 16 residues. The CDR3 sequence: CASSPGLAGGAYEQYF. CDR3 in DNA: TGTGCCAGCAGCCCGGGACTAGCGGGGGGTGCCTACGAGCAGTACTTC.

This clone was detected only a few times. CDR3 DNA: TGCGCCAGCAGTCACTCCGGGACAACGAACACTGAAGCTTTCTTT. Translated, it gives CASSHSGTTNTEAFF. The chain joins TRBV5-1 to TRBJ1-1, with D possibly TRBD1 on 6 matching bases. This CDR3 region has 15 residues. The V gene lost 5 bases and the J gene lost 1 base, with 15 bases spanning the gap. The germline V gene has CDR1 SGHRS and CDR2 YFSETQ. The variable domain in full, completed from reference TRBV5-1 and TRBJ1-1, reads KAGVTQTPRYLIKTRGQQVTLSCSPISGHRSVSWYQQTPGQGLQFLFEYFSETQRNKGNFPGRFSGRQFSNSRSEMNVSTLELGDSALYLCASSHSGTTNTEAFFGQGTRLTVV.

The rearrangement joins TRBV11-2 to TRBJ2-5; D remains ambiguous. V was cut by 2 bases and J by 1 base, with 2 bases left in between. Germline V gives CDR1 SGHAT, CDR2 FQNNGV. CDR3 length: 12 amino acids. CDR3 sequence: CASSLLQETQYF. CDR3 sequence (DNA): TGTGCCAGCAGCTTACTCCAAGAGACCCAGTACTTC.

The chain links TRBV5-4 to TRBJ2-3; D is ambiguous. The V and J ends lost 0 bases and 5 bases respectively, with 10 bases between them. The CDR3 loop spans 14 amino acids. Germline V CDR1 and CDR2: SGHNT, YYREEE (reference sequence). The CDR3 spells CASSLDLARDTQYF. The CDR3 DNA follows: TGTGCCAGCAGCTTGGACCTTGCGAGAGATACGCAGTATTTT.

This clone counts as medium-sized. This chain links TRBV28 with TRBJ1-5; 10 bases are a match to TRBD1. V shed 5 bases, J shed 8 bases, and the junction held 9 bases outside the gene matches. Germline V gives CDR1 MDHEN, CDR2 SYDVKM. The CDR3 contains 15 residues. The DNA for the CDR3 is TGTGCCAGCAGTCCAGACAGGGGGCCGGGAAAGCCCCAGCATTTT. Amino acid sequence: CASSPDRGPGKPQHF.

There are a few counts of this clone. Being one base from a much bigger clone, this may be a read error. The same CDR3 also results from other DNA sequences found in this sample. The V and J genes are TRBV6-1 and TRBJ2-7, with D hard to call. Trimming left V 9 bases short and J 3 bases short, with 3 bases between. Germline assignment: CDR1 MNHNS and CDR2 SASEGT. The CDR3 runs to 9 residues. This CDR3 is CASDYEQYF. CDR3 bases: TGTGCCAGTGACTACGAGCAGTACTTC.

This clone came up a few times. The CDR3 spells CSVSVRGGYEQYF. The CDR3 bases are TGCAGCGTTTCAGTAAGGGGGGGATACGAGCAGTACTTC. This chain uses TRBV29-1 with TRBJ2-7; weak D call: TRBD2 (7 bases). The CDR3 totals 13 residues. Germline values: CDR1 SQVTM, CDR2 ANQGSEA. The V end lost 5 bases, the J end lost 4 bases, and 15 bases lay between the germline ends.

The genes are TRBV27 and TRBJ1-2; possibly TRBD1 for D (6 bases). The V gene lost 4 bases and the J gene lost 1 base, with 10 bases spanning the gap. Per the germline V gene, CDR1 is MNHEY and CDR2 is SMNVEV (reference sequence). The CDR3 contains 14 residues. The CDR3 region has the DNA TGTGCCAGCAGTTCGCAGGGGTATAACTATGGCTACACCTTC. Translated: CASSSQGYNYGYTF.

The V call is TRBV29-1, the J call TRBJ2-7, with D maybe TRBD1 (5 bases). Germline V gene lookup returns CDR1 SQVTM and CDR2 ANQGSEA. This CDR3 spans 13 amino acids. V was trimmed by 4 bases and J by 6 bases, leaving 16 bases between them. CDR3: CSVARTTATEQYF. The CDR3 DNA is TGCAGCGTTGCCCGAACGACAGCAACCGAGCAGTACTTC.

This sequence joins TRBV4-2 and TRBJ1-5; a possible D gene is TRBD1 (6 bases). The V end was cut by 4 bases, the J end by 7 bases, with 11 bases between. Germline V gene lookup returns CDR1 LGHNA and CDR2 YNFKEQ. The CDR3 is 13 amino acids. The CDR3 region is CASSRGGSQPQHF. CDR3 in DNA: TGTGCCAGCAGCCGAGGGGGGTCACAGCCCCAGCATTTT.

This clone was seen a single time. This rearrangement joins TRBV5-1 to TRBJ2-3; 7 positions agree with TRBD1. Germline assignment: CDR1 SGHRS and CDR2 YFSETQ. The ends lost 4 bases at V and 6 bases at J; junction bases unmatched: 8. The CDR3 sequence is 14 residues long. DNA of the CDR3: TGCGCCAGCAGCCTCTCAGGGACAGTGGATACGCAGTATTTT. It yields the protein CASSLSGTVDTQYF.

The chain has TRBV13 and TRBJ1-3, with 7 bases lining up with TRBD1. This CDR3 is 18 amino acids long. Germline CDR1 PRHDT, CDR2 FYEKMQ (reference sequence). Trimming at V came to 4 bases and at J to 0 bases, leaving 12 bases not matched to a gene. CDR3 sequence (DNA): TGTGCCAGCAGCTCATACCGGACAGGCAGCCACTCTGGAAACACCATATATTTT. As protein: CASSSYRTGSHSGNTIYF. The whole variable domain, remainder taken from reference TRBV13 and TRBJ1-3, is AAGVIQSPRHLIKEKRETATLKCYPIPRHDTVYWYQQGPGQDPQFLISFYEKMQSDKGSIPDRFSAQQFSDYHSELNMSSLELGDSALYFCASSSYRTGSHSGNTIYFGEGSWLTVV.

V is TRBV18 and J is TRBJ1-1; TRBD1 matches at 8 bases. Germline V gene data show CDR1 as KGHSH and CDR2 as LQKENI. The CDR3 covers 19 residues. Trimming removed 1 base from V and 3 bases from J; junction bases left unmatched: 16. The CDR3 DNA reads as TGTGCCAGCTCACCACTCCGGTTACAGGGGGGACTGAGGCACACTGAAGCTTTCTTT. This sequence encodes CASSPLRLQGGLRHTEAFF.

The J gene is TRBJ1-2, the V gene TRBV7-8; D not certain. Germline CDR1 SGHVS, CDR2 FQNEAQ. With 2 bases removed from V and 1 base from J, the gap between germline ends came to 5 bases. There are 13 residues in the CDR3. The CDR3 coding sequence is TGTGCCAGCAGCTTATACAGTAACTATGGCTACACCTTC. Translating gives CASSLYSNYGYTF.

J is TRBJ1-4 and V is TRBV6-5; D is uncertain. Germline V gene sequence: CDR1 MNHEY, CDR2 SVGAGI. The CDR3 is 14 amino acids. Deletions cut 6 bases from V and 0 bases from J, with 8 bases between. The CDR3 sequence: CASSTFATNEKLFF. The CDR3 DNA reads TGTGCCAGCAGCACCTTTGCAACTAATGAAAAACTGTTTTTT.

The V gene is TRBV5-4, the J gene TRBJ1-2, with TRBD1 matching over 8 bases. CDR3 length: 14 amino acids. The germline V gene has CDR1 SGHNT and CDR2 YYREEE (reference sequence). The V segment lost 4 bases and the J segment 7 bases; nucleotides outside the gene matches: 9. The CDR3 region is CASSPYSDRAGYTF. CDR3 coding DNA: TGTGCCAGCAGCCCTTACTCGGACAGGGCTGGCTACACCTTC.

The chain is built from TRBV7-2 and TRBJ1-3; D gene unclear. V lost 5 bases, J lost 0 bases, and 11 bases lay in between. The CDR3 spans 15 residues. The germline V gene has CDR1 SGHTA and CDR2 FQGNSA. CDR3 bases: TGTGCCAGCAGCCGAGACTCTAGCTCTGGAAACACCATATATTTT. Translation gives CASSRDSSSGNTIYF.

The chain recombines TRBV7-9 with TRBJ1-2, with TRBD1 matching 10 bases. Trimming cost V 3 bases and J 7 bases; bases outside gene matches: 11. Germline lookup yields CDR1 SEHNR and CDR2 FQNEAQ (reference sequence). The CDR3 is 16 amino acids. The CDR3 DNA reads as TGTGCCAGCAGCTTCGACCACCCTGGGACAGGGGCTGGCTACACCTTC. Protein sequence: CASSFDHPGTGAGYTF. The entire variable domain, with the rest obtained from reference TRBV7-9 and TRBJ1-2, is as follows: DTGVSQNPRHKITKRGQNVTFRCDPISEHNRLYWYRQTLGQGPEFLTYFQNEAQLEKSRLLSDRFSAERPKGSFSTLEIQRTEQGDSAMYLCASSFDHPGTGAGYTFGSGTRLTVV.

The V gene is TRBV6-1, the J gene TRBJ1-2, with TRBD1 matching 8 bases. The CDR3 contains 15 residues. Germline V gene sequence: CDR1 MNHNS, CDR2 SASEGT. V lost 1 base to trimming and J lost 8 bases; unmatched junction nucleotides: 9. This chain's CDR3 is CASSEGRAGGLGYTF. CDR3 bases: TGTGCCAGCAGTGAAGGTCGGGCAGGGGGCCTGGGCTACACCTTC.

The chain joins TRBV30 to TRBJ1-2, with 8 bases identical to TRBD1. The CDR3 runs 14 residues. The junction had 7 bases not matched to a gene; V was cut back by 5 bases and J by 2 bases. From germline, CDR1 is GTSNPN and CDR2 SVGIG (reference sequence). In DNA form, the CDR3 reads TGTGCCTGGTCCCTCGGACAGGGCAACTATGGCTACACCTTC. Protein product: CAWSLGQGNYGYTF.

The chain employs TRBV10-3 and TRBJ1-1, with a tentative D call TRBD1 (5 bases). This CDR3 spans 17 amino acids. CDR1 is ENHRY and CDR2 is SYGVKD in the germline V gene. V gave up 3 bases and J gave up 3 bases, with 20 bases separating them. CDR3 in amino acids: CAISDKGTLGGYTEAFF. CDR3 DNA sequence: TGTGCCATCAGTGATAAGGGAACCTTGGGGGGTTACACTGAAGCTTTCTTT.